This entry lists 7 T cell receptor beta chains sequenced from one sample in a study of T cells in women clearing cervical HPV infection. The assay was immunoSEQ multiplex PCR, and TCRdb's table has in-frame clones only and misses some. This listing includes about 24,000 clones. Sequencing was performed on blood buffy coat. The origin of the receptors is a woman aged 18 to 75 with a cervical HPV16 infection that either progressed to CIN3+ or cleared (not recorded which).

In regard to this clone: Sequencing ends 3 residues short of the CDR3 end; the germline J gene provides the rest. The J gene is TRBJ2-1, the V gene TRBV12-5, with TRBD2 identical over 11 bases. CDR1 is LGHNT and CDR2 is FRNRAP in the germline V gene. The CDR3 runs 12 residues. Trimming removed 10 bases from V and 7 bases from J; junction bases left unmatched: 3. The CDR3 bases that were read are TGTGCTATACTAGCGGGAGAAAATGAG. As protein: CAILAGENE. The whole CDR3 sequence reads CAILAGENEQFF.

On this clone itself: The read ends 3 residues shy of where the CDR3 ends; the end is completed using the germline J gene. The V call is TRBV23-1, the J call TRBJ1-2; unclear D gene. TRBV23-1 is an ORF, and what it does is uncertain. The CDR3 is made up of 16 amino acids. CDR3 DNA (partial): TGCGCCAGCAGTCGAGGAGCGGGAGGGAGCTCCTACGAC. Amino acids: CASSRGAGGSSYD. The whole CDR3 protein reads CASSRGAGGSSYDYTF.

As regards this clone: The sequence runs out 3 residues before the end of the CDR3; the remainder is reconstructed from the germline J gene. This sequence joins TRBV29-1 and TRBJ2-1; D not certain. The germline V and J ends were trimmed by 3 bases and 0 bases, with 9 bases remaining between them. The CDR3 has 14 amino acids. Germline-derived CDR1 and CDR2 are SQVTM and ANQGSEA. CDR3 sequence reads: CSVELSGSYNEQFF. The CDR3 DNA, read in part, is TGCAGCGTTGAGCTAAGTGGCTCCTACAATGAG.

On this clone itself: The read terminates 3 residues before the CDR3 end, so the remaining end is supplied by the germline J gene. The genes are TRBV18 and TRBJ1-2; TRBD1 is a possible D gene (6 bases). This CDR3 has 13 residues. Germline loops: CDR1 KGHSH, CDR2 LQKENI. The sequenced CDR3 bases are TGTGCCAGCTCCCCCGGGACATCCGACGAC. Its protein is CASSPGTSDD. The whole CDR3 is CASSPGTSDDYTF.

The sequenced CDR3 bases are TGCGCCAGCAGCTTGCGGACAGGGGGCGGATATGACTATGGC. This translates into CASSLRTGGGYDYG. The whole CDR3 sequence reads CASSLRTGGGYDYGYTF. The chain combines TRBV5-1 with TRBJ1-2, with TRBD1 matching over 11 bases. The read falls 3 residues short of the CDR3 end, and the missing part is taken from the germline J gene. Germline V gene data show CDR1 as SGHRS and CDR2 as YFSETQ. Unmatched junction bases numbered 8, after V lost 1 base and J lost 3 bases. The CDR3 has 17 residues. The full variable domain, rest sourced from reference TRBV5-1 and TRBJ1-2, is KAGVTQTPRYLIKTRGQQVTLSCSPISGHRSVSWYQQTPGQGLQFLFEYFSETQRNKGNFPGRFSGRQFSNSRSEMNVSTLELGDSALYLCASSLRTGGGYDYGYTFGSGTRLTVV.

As to this clone: Read sequence stops 3 residues before the CDR3 end, and the germline J gene provides the missing end. The V and J genes are TRBV7-9 and TRBJ2-7, with TRBD2 as a possible D gene (5 bases). The CDR3 spans 14 residues. V shed 5 bases and J shed 6 bases, with 17 bases lying between them. Germline V gene lookup returns CDR1 SEHNR and CDR2 FQNEAQ (reference sequence). CDR3 bases read: TGTGCCAGCAGCCTTACGGGGAACCGGGGCGAG. Translation gives CASSLTGNRGE. The whole CDR3 reads CASSLTGNRGEQYF.

Points on this clone: The read halts 3 residues ahead of the CDR3 end, with the missing end drawn from the germline J gene. The V gene is TRBV7-8, the J gene TRBJ2-2; D possibly corresponds to TRBD2 (7 bases). The length of the CDR3 is 15 residues. Germline V lookup: CDR1 SGHVS, CDR2 FQNEAQ. This CDR3 is CASTPFGGPNEKLFF. The covered CDR3 bases are TGTGCCAGCACCCCCTTCGGGGGGCCTAATGAAAAG. The full variable domain, rest sourced from reference TRBV7-8 and TRBJ2-2, is GAGVSQSPRYKVAKRGQDVALRCDPISGHVSLFWYQQALGQGPEFLTYFQNEAQLDKSGLPSDRFFAERPEGSVSTLKIQRTQQEDSAVYLCASTPFGGPNEKLFFGEGSRLTVL.